The present T cell receptor beta chain was sequenced within a study of regulatory T cells in long-lasting Graves disease. Study results and caveats: Segments TRBV28, TRBJ1-2 and TRBJ2-5 showed preferential usage in persistent disease.

Notes on this clonotype: Antigen specificity is unknown.

Sequencing libraries for TCR beta were prepared with iRepertoire HTBI primers and Arm-PCR of CDR3 regions. TCRdb passed the multiplex PCR reads through MiXCR, listing each CDR3 protein once. The sample gives fewer than 400,000 distinct CDR3 sequences, around 21% of which show up once; about 20% is in the top ten. The time point denotes: persistent/refractory GD, antithyroid drugs over 5 years with positive TRAb. RNA extracted from PBMCs served as the sequencing template. Clinicians diagnosed Graves' disease using American Thyroid Association guidelines. As collected, the peripheral blood samples measured 7.5 to 9 milliliters each and went into EDTA tubes. CDR1 SGHKS and CDR2 YYEKEE come from the germline V gene (reference sequence). This CDR3 contains 17 residues. The trim removed 0 bases at V and 0 bases at J, leaving 4 bases unmatched.

Sample: peripheral blood mononuclear cells (PBMCs), taken when the disease was refractory, from a patient treated with antithyroid drugs. The TCR sequence derives from a female donor with Graves disease. The chain is built from TRBV5-5 and TRBJ2-2; 8 bases are a match to TRBD2. The CDR3 DNA is TGTGCCAGCAGCTTGGCGTTGCGGGGGGCGAACACCGGGGAGCTGTTTTTT. Its protein product is CASSLALRGANTGELFF.